The sequence of this T cell receptor beta chain was determined in a study of T cell responses to AZD1222 COVID-19 vaccine. Sequencing used immunoSEQ multiplex PCR; TCRdb keeps in-frame clones, though not all of them. The sample has 150,000 to 200,000 clones; more than 80% are singletons. V lost 0 bases, J lost 4 bases, and 5 bases stayed unmatched. The germline gives CDR1 LGHNA, CDR2 YSLEER. The CDR3 totals 15 residues. Comment on this clone: Antigen: not known.

Overall study results and limits: At baseline, just 5 or 6 AZD1222 recipients tested seropositive.

V and J are TRBV4-3 and TRBJ2-7; TRBD2 matches 8 bases. Sample: peripheral blood, taken 28 days after the second dose of the MenACWY control vaccine. The TCR sequence derives from an adult who received the MenACWY meningococcal vaccine as a control. The CDR3 sequence: CASSQDWTGGYEQYF. CDR3 coding DNA: TGCGCCAGCAGCCAAGATTGGACGGGAGGGTACGAGCAGTACTTC.